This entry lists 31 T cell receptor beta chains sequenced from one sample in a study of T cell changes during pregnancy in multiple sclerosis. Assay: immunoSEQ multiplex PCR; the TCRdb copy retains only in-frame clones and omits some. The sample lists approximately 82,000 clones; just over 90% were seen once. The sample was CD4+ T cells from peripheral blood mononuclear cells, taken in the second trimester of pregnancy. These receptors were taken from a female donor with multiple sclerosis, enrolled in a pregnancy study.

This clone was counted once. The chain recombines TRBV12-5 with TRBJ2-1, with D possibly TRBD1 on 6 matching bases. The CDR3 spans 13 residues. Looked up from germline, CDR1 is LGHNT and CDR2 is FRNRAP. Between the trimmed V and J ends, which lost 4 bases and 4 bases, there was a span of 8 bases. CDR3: CASGSTGYNEQFF. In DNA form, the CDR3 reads TGTGCTAGTGGTTCGACAGGTTACAATGAGCAGTTCTTC.

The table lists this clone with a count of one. The CDR3 region is CASSAPHQAGLGVADTQYF. CDR3 nucleotide sequence: TGTGCCAGCAGCGCACCTCACCAGGCAGGGCTAGGCGTCGCAGATACGCAGTATTTT. This chain joins TRBV9 and TRBJ2-3, with D tentatively TRBD1 (5 bases). There are 19 residues in the CDR3. Trimming shortened V by 3 bases and J by 4 bases, and 27 bases separated the two germline ends. CDR1 is SGDLS and CDR2 is YYNGEE in the germline V gene.

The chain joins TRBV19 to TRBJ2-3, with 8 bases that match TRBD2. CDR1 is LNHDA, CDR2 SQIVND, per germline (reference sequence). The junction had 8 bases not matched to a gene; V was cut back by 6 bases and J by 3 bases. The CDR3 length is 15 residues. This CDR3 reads CASSLGGTRTDTQYF. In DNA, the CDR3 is TGTGCCAGTAGCCTCGGGGGGACTAGGACAGATACGCAGTATTTT.

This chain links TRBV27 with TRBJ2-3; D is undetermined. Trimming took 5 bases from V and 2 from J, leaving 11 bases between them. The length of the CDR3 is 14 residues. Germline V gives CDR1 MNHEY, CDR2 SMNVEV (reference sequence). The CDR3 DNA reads TGTGCCAGCAGTCAAAACTCTCACACAGATACGCAGTATTTT. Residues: CASSQNSHTDTQYF.

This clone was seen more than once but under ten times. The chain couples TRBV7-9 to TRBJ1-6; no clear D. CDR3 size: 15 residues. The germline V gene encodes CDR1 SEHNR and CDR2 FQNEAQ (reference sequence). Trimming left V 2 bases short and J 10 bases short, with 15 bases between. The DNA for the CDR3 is TGTGCCAGCAGCTTATTTCGGGGTTACCAGTCACCCCTCCACTTT. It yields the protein CASSLFRGYQSPLHF.

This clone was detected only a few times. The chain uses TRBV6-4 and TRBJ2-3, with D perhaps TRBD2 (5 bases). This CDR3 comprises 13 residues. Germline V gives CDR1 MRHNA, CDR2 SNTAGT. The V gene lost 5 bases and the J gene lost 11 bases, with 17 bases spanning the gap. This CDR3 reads CASSSAPGGLQYF. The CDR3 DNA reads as TGTGCCAGCAGTAGCGCCCCAGGAGGCTTGCAGTATTTT.

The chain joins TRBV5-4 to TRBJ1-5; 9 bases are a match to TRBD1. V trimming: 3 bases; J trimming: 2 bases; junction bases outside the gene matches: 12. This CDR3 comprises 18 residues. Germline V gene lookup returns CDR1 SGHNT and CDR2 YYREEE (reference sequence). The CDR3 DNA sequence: TGTGCCAGCAGCTGGGGGCCGGGACAGGGATTTGGCAATCAGCCCCAGCATTTT. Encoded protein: CASSWGPGQGFGNQPQHF.

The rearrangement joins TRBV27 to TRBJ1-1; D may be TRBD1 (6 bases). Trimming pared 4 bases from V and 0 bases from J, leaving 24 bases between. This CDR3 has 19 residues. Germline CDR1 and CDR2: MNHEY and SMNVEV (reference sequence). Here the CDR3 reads CASSSKKFTGFGLNTEAFF. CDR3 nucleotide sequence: TGTGCCAGCAGTTCCAAAAAGTTCACAGGGTTTGGGTTGAACACTGAAGCTTTCTTT.

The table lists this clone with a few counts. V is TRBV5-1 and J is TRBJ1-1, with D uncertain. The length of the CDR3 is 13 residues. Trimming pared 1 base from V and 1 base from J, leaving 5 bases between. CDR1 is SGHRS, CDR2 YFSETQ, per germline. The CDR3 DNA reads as TGCGCCAGCAGCTTGTTCGGGAACACTGAAGCTTTCTTT. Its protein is CASSLFGNTEAFF.

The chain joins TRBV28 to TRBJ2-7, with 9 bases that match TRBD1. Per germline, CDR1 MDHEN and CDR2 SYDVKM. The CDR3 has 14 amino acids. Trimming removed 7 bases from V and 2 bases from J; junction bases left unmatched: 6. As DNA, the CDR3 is TGTGCCAGCACCCCAGGGACAGGGCCCTACGAGCAGTACTTC. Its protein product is CASTPGTGPYEQYF.

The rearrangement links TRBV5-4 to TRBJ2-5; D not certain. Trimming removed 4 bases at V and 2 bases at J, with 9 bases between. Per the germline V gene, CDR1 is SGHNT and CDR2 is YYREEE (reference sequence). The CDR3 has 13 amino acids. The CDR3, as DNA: TGTGCCAGCAGCATAGGAGAACAAGAGACCCAGTACTTC. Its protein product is CASSIGEQETQYF.

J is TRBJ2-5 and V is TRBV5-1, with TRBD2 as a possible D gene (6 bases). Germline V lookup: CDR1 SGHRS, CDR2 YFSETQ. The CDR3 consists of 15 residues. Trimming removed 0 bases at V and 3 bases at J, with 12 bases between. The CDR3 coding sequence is TGCGCCAGCAGCTTGGCCCTGCGGGACGAAGAGACCCAGTACTTC. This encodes CASSLALRDEETQYF.

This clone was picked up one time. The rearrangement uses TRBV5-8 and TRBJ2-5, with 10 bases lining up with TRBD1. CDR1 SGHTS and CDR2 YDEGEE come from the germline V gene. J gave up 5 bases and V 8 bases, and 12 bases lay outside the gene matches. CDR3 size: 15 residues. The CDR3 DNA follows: TGTGCCAGTGATAGACAGGGGGCGCCTAAGGAGACCCAGTACTTC. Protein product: CASDRQGAPKETQYF.

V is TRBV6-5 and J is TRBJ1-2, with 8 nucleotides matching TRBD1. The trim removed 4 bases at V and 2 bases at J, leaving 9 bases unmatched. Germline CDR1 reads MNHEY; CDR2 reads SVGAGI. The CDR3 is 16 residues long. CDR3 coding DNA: TGTGCCAGCAGTTCCTCCAGGGGGCAGTTCAACTATGGCTACACCTTC. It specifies CASSSSRGQFNYGYTF.

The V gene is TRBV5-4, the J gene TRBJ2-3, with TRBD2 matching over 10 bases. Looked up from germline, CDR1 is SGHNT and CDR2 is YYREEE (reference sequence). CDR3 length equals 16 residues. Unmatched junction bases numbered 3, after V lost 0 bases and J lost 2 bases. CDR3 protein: CASSLGSGRATDTQYF. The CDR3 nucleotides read TGTGCCAGCAGCTTGGGGAGCGGGAGGGCCACAGATACGCAGTATTTT.

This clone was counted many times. CDR3 region: CASSYYETQYF. Here the CDR3 DNA reads TGTGCCAGCAGCTACTATGAGACCCAGTACTTC. This chain uses TRBV7-9 with TRBJ2-5; no definite D call. The germline CDR1 and CDR2 sequences are SEHNR and FQNEAQ (reference sequence). This CDR3 spans 11 amino acids. V lost 4 bases and J lost 5, with 5 bases in between.

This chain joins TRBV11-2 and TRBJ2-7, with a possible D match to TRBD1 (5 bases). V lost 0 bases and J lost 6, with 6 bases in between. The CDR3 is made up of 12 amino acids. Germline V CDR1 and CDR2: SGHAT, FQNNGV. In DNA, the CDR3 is TGTGCCAGCAGCTTAGATCAGGGCGAGCAGTACTTC. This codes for CASSLDQGEQYF.

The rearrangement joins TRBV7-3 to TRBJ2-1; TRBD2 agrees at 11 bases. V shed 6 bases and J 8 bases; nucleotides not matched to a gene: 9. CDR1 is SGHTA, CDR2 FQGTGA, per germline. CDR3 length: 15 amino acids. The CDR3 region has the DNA TGTGCCAGCAGACTCACTAGCGGGAGTTGGGATGAGCAGTTCTTC. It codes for CASRLTSGSWDEQFF.

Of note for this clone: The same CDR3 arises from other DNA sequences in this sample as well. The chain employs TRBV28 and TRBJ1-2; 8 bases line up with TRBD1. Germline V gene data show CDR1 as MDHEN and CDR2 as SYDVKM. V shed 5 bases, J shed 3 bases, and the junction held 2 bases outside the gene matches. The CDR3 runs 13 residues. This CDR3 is CASSLDRDYGYTF. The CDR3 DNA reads TGTGCCAGCAGTCTGGACAGGGACTATGGCTACACCTTC.

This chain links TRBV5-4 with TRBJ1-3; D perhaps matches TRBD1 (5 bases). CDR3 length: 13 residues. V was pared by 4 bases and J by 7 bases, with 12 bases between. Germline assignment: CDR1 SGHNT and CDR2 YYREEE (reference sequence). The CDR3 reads CASSTWTRNTIYF. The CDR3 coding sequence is TGTGCCAGCAGCACCTGGACAAGGAACACCATATATTTT. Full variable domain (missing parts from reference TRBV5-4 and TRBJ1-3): ETGVTQSPTHLIKTRGQQVTLRCSSQSGHNTVSWYQQALGQGPQFIFQYYREEENGRGNFPPRFSGLQFPNYSSELNVNALELDDSALYLCASSTWTRNTIYFGEGSWLTVV.

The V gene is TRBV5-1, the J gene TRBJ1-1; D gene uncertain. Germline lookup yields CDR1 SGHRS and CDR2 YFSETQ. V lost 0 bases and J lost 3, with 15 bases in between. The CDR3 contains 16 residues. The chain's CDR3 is CASSLGRGIVYTEAFF. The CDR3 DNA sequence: TGCGCCAGCAGCTTGGGGCGGGGTATTGTTTACACTGAAGCTTTCTTT.

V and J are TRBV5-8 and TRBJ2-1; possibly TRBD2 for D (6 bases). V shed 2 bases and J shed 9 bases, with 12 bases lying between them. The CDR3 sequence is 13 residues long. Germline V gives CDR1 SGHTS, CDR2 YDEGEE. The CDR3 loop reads CASSFMEGTEQFF. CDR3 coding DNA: TGTGCCAGCAGCTTTATGGAGGGAACTGAGCAGTTCTTC.

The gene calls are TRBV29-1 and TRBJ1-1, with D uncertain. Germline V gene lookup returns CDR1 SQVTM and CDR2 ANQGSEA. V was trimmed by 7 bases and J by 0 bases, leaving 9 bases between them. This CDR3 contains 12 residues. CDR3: CSAKQMNTEAFF. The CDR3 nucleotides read TGCAGCGCAAAACAGATGAACACTGAAGCTTTCTTT.

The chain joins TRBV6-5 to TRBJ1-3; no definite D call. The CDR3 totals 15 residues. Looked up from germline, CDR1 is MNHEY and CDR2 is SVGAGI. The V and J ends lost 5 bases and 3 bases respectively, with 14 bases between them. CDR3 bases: TGTGCCAGCAGTCCGCTAGAAGGCCTTGGAAACACCATATATTTT. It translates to CASSPLEGLGNTIYF.

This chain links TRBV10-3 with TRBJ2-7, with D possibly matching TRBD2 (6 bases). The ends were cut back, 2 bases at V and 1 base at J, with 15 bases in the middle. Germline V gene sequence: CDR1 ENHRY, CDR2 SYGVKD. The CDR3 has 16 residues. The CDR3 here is CAISETLRAGSYEQYF. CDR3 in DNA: TGTGCCATCAGTGAGACTCTAAGGGCGGGATCCTACGAGCAGTACTTC.

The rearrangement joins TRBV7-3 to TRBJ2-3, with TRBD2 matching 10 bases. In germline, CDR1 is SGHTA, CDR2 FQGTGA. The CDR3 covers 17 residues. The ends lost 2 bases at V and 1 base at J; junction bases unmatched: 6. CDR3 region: CASSLAGLAVGTDTQYF. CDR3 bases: TGTGCCAGCAGCTTAGCAGGACTAGCGGTTGGCACAGATACGCAGTATTTT.

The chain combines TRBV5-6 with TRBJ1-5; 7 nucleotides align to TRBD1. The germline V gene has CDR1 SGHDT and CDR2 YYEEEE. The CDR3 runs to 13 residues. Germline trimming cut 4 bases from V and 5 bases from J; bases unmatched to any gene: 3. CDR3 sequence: CASSVDRDQPQHF. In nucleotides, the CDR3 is TGTGCCAGCAGCGTAGACAGGGATCAGCCCCAGCATTTT.

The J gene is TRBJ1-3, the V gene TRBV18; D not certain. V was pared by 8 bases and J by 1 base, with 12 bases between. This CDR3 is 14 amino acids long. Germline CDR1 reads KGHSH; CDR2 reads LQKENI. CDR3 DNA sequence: TGTGCCAGCCGAGAGTACTCTTCTGGAAACACCATATATTTT. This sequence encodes CASREYSSGNTIYF.

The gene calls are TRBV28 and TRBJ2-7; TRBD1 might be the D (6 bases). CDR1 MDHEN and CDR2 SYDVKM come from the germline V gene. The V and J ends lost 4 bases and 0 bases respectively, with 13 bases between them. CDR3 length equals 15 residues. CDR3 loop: CASSSGTPSSYEQYF. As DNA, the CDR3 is TGTGCCAGCAGTTCAGGGACACCAAGCTCCTACGAGCAGTACTTC.

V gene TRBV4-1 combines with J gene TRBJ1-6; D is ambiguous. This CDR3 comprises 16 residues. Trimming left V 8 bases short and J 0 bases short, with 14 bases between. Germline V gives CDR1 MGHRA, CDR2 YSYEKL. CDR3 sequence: CASRGFESSYNSPLHF. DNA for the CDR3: TGCGCCAGCCGGGGTTTTGAGAGCTCCTATAATTCACCCCTCCACTTT.

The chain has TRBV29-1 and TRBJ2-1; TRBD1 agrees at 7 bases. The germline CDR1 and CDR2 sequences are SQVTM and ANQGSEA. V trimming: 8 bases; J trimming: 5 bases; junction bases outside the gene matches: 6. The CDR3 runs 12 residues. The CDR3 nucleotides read TGCAGCACCGGTCAGGGGGACAATGAGCAGTTCTTC. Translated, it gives CSTGQGDNEQFF.